The 20 T cell receptor beta chains reported below all come from one sample, sequenced in a study of CD8 T cells in ankylosing spondylitis. Study-wide points: Made up of fewer than ten highly homologous variants, a TCR beta motif appeared characteristic of ankylosing spondylitis blood.

TCRdb reprocessed the 5' RACE reads via MiXCR and lists one record per CDR3 protein. The repertoire holds 200,000 to 250,000 distinct CDR3 sequences, with approximately 20% as singletons. For these receptors, no antigen is known. Sample: blood, either unsorted or a sorted T cell fraction (not recorded which). These receptors were taken from a male donor with ankylosing spondylitis.

The sample holds a few counts of this clonotype. V is TRBV27 and J is TRBJ1-5; the D gene is possibly TRBD1 (6 bases). Germline CDR1 MNHEY, CDR2 SMNVEV (reference sequence). The length of the CDR3 is 14 residues. The V end lost 6 bases, the J end lost 5 bases, and 14 bases lay between the germline ends. The CDR3 reads CASRVSGDDQPQHF. CDR3 DNA: TGTGCCAGCAGGGTGTCAGGGGATGATCAGCCCCAGCATTTT.

This clonotype was recorded a few times. V and J are TRBV19 and TRBJ1-5, with D possibly TRBD1 on 6 matching bases. Germline values: CDR1 LNHDA, CDR2 SQIVND (reference sequence). This CDR3 region has 15 residues. Trimming left V 0 bases short and J 5 bases short, with 11 bases between. The CDR3 loop is CASSIDRGGYQPQHF. The CDR3 region has the DNA TGTGCCAGTAGTATAGACAGGGGAGGTTATCAGCCCCAGCATTTT.

The chain couples TRBV28 to TRBJ2-1; TRBD2 matches 10 bases. Germline loops: CDR1 MDHEN, CDR2 SYDVKM. The V segment lost 7 bases and the J segment 5 bases; nucleotides outside the gene matches: 17. The CDR3 has 18 amino acids. CDR3 bases: TGTGCCAGCAATCTAGGGACTAGCGCCCTGGGGGTGAACAATGAGCAGTTCTTC. This sequence encodes CASNLGTSALGVNNEQFF.

J is TRBJ2-5 and V is TRBV7-9, with a weak D call TRBD2 (5 bases). This CDR3 has 13 residues. Between the trimmed V and J ends, which lost 1 base and 7 bases, there was a span of 10 bases. Germline loops: CDR1 SEHNR, CDR2 FQNEAQ (reference sequence). CDR3 DNA: TGTGCCAGCAGCTTAGTGGGTAGCGTGACCCAGTACTTC. Translation: CASSLVGSVTQYF.

This clonotype was seen a handful of times. The V gene is TRBV28, the J gene TRBJ2-7; TRBD1 aligns across 7 bases. The CDR3 sequence is 16 residues long. After removal of 2 bases from V and 2 bases from J, the junction contained 9 bases not matched to a gene. Germline V CDR1 and CDR2: MDHEN, SYDVKM. DNA of the CDR3: TGTGCCAGCAGTTTACCCACTCGACAGGGCACCTACGAGCAGTACTTC. It encodes CASSLPTRQGTYEQYF.

The table lists this clonotype with many counts. The rearrangement links TRBV12-3 or TRBV12-4 to TRBJ2-5; a possible D gene is TRBD1 (6 bases). This CDR3 has 13 amino acids. Between the trimmed V and J ends, which lost 1 base and 4 bases, there was a span of 7 bases. The CDR3: CASSLGGGETQYF. The CDR3 nucleotides are TGTGCCAGCAGTTTAGGAGGGGGAGAGACCCAGTACTTC.

V is TRBV11-1 and J is TRBJ2-3, with TRBD2 identical over 14 bases. The CDR3 is 20 residues long. Germline CDR1 and CDR2: SGHAT and FQDESV (reference sequence). Unmatched junction bases numbered 13, after V lost 4 bases and J lost 1 base. The CDR3, as DNA: TGTGCCAGCAGCTCAGGACTAGCGGGAGGCCCCCCAGATCGCACAGATACGCAGTATTTT. As protein: CASSSGLAGGPPDRTDTQYF.

The gene calls are TRBV15 and TRBJ2-7, with D possibly being TRBD2 (6 bases). Germline V gene data show CDR1 as LNHNV and CDR2 as YYDKDF (reference sequence). The V end lost 4 bases, the J end lost 3 bases, and 19 bases lay between the germline ends. The CDR3 loop spans 16 amino acids. In DNA, the CDR3 is TGTGCCACCAGCATAGAACAGGAGGGACCGCACTACGAGCAGTACTTC. Its translation is CATSIEQEGPHYEQYF.

This clonotype came up a few times. This chain links TRBV6-5 with TRBJ2-1; TRBD2 matches 10 bases. The CDR3 runs 15 residues. With 2 bases clipped from V and 9 bases from J, the junction kept 7 bases outside the gene matches. Germline CDR1 reads MNHEY; CDR2 reads SVGAGI. The chain's CDR3 is CASSYTVASGGEQFF. In DNA form, the CDR3 reads TGTGCCAGCAGTTACACTGTGGCTAGCGGGGGTGAGCAGTTCTTC.

This clonotype was seen once. The chain employs TRBV7-3 and TRBJ2-7, with 8 bases that match TRBD1. The CDR3 length is 15 residues. CDR1 SGHTA and CDR2 FQGTGA come from the germline V gene. Trimming removed 5 bases from V and 2 bases from J; junction bases left unmatched: 8. CDR3 sequence (DNA): TGTGCCAGCAGCGCCCGACAGGGGCCCCCCTACGAGCAGTACTTC. This gives the protein CASSARQGPPYEQYF.

This clonotype was counted many times. The V and J genes are TRBV29-1 and TRBJ2-2; TRBD1 is a possible D gene (6 bases). Trimming shortened V by 2 bases and J by 5 bases, and 15 bases separated the two germline ends. This CDR3 region has 15 residues. Germline V gene data show CDR1 as SQVTM and CDR2 as ANQGSEA. The CDR3, as DNA: TGCAGCGTTGAACGCGCAGGGGTTCAGACCGGGGAGCTGTTTTTT. It codes for CSVERAGVQTGELFF.

This sequence joins TRBV12-3 or TRBV12-4 and TRBJ1-2, with 9 bases that match TRBD1. J gave up 5 bases and V 7 bases, and 8 bases lay outside the gene matches. The length of the CDR3 is 14 residues. CDR3 bases: TGTGCCAGCACCAACTTACAGGGGGCGTATGGCTACACCTTC. Its protein is CASTNLQGAYGYTF.

This clonotype was observed a few times. The genes are TRBV12-3 or TRBV12-4 and TRBJ2-1; D might be TRBD1 (6 bases). V gave up 6 bases and J gave up 10 bases, with 19 bases separating them. The CDR3 has 14 amino acids. The CDR3 region has the DNA TGTGCCAGCAGAGGGACACCGGATTTATGGGAGCAGTTCTTC. It yields the protein CASRGTPDLWEQFF.

This rearrangement joins TRBV12-3 or TRBV12-4 to TRBJ1-5; D unresolved. The CDR3 spans 16 residues. V gave up 6 bases and J gave up 1 base, with 16 bases separating them. The CDR3, as DNA: TGTGCCAGCAGCCCCCCCCGGGCGGGGAGCAATCAGCCCCAGCATTTT. Translation: CASSPPRAGSNQPQHF.

This clonotype appeared a few times. The chain combines TRBV20-1 with TRBJ2-2, with D possibly being TRBD1 (7 bases). The CDR3 consists of 15 residues. Germline V gene lookup returns CDR1 DFQATT and CDR2 SNEGSKA (reference sequence). V shed 0 bases and J shed 4 bases, with 12 bases lying between them. The CDR3 nucleotides are TGCAGTGCTAGAGATCGACAGGGAGGCACCGGGGAGCTGTTTTTT. This encodes CSARDRQGGTGELFF.

The V call is TRBV13, the J call TRBJ2-2; TRBD1 aligns across 10 bases. CDR1 PRHDT and CDR2 FYEKMQ come from the germline V gene (reference sequence). Unmatched junction bases numbered 7, after V lost 5 bases and J lost 4 bases. The CDR3 loop spans 16 amino acids. The CDR3 nucleotides are TGTGCCAGCAGCCCCGCGGGACAGGGGTTCACCGGGGAGCTGTTTTTT. It encodes CASSPAGQGFTGELFF.

The V and J genes are TRBV12-3 or TRBV12-4 and TRBJ2-7; D assignment may be TRBD1 or TRBD2 (5 bases each). V was trimmed by 5 bases and J by 2 bases, leaving 13 bases between them. The CDR3 spans 14 residues. CDR3 nucleotide sequence: TGTGCCAGCAGTCACGGGGCCACCCCCTACGAGCAGTACTTC. It translates to CASSHGATPYEQYF.

V usage is TRBV30 and J usage is TRBJ1-5; 8 nucleotides align to TRBD1. The CDR3 consists of 13 residues. Germline CDR1 GTSNPN, CDR2 SVGIG (reference sequence). With 3 bases clipped from V and 7 bases from J, the junction kept 5 bases outside the gene matches. CDR3 protein: CAWSGAGGQPQHF. In DNA, the CDR3 is TGTGCCTGGAGCGGGGCAGGGGGCCAGCCCCAGCATTTT.

This clonotype has more than one count but fewer than ten. This CDR3 reads CASSEGTTSTDTQYF. CDR3 DNA: TGTGCCAGCAGTGAGGGGACAACTAGCACAGATACGCAGTATTTT. V usage is TRBV2 and J usage is TRBJ2-3; a weak D match, TRBD1 (6 bases). V was clipped by 3 bases and J by 0 bases, with 10 bases between them. Germline V gene data show CDR1 as SNHLY and CDR2 as FYNNEI. This CDR3 comprises 15 residues.

Only a few counts were recorded for this clonotype. The chain couples TRBV11-2 to TRBJ2-3; the D gene is possibly TRBD2 (5 bases). The CDR3 is 18 amino acids. Trimming took off 0 bases at V and 2 bases at J, with 18 bases between the two ends. Germline loops: CDR1 SGHAT, CDR2 FQNNGV. The CDR3 region is CASSLDWLPRGITDTQYF. CDR3 in DNA: TGTGCCAGCAGCTTAGATTGGCTCCCCAGAGGGATCACAGATACGCAGTATTTT.